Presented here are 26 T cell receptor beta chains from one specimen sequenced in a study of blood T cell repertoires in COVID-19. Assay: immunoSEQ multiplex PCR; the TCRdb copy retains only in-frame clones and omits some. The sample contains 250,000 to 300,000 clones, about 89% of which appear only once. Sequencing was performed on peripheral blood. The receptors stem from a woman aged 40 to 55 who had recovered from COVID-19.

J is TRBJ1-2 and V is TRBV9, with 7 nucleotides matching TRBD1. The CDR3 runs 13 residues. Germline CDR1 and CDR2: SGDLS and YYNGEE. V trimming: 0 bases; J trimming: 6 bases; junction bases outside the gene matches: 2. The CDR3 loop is CASSVGQGDGYTF. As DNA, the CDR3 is TGTGCCAGCAGCGTAGGTCAGGGGGATGGCTACACCTTC.

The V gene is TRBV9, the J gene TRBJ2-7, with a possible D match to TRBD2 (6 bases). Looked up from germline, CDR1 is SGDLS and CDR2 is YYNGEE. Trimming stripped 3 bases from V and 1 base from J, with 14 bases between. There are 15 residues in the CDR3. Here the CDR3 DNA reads TGTGCCAGCAGCGGGGGGGACCGAGGATCCTACGAGCAGTACTTC. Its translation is CASSGGDRGSYEQYF.

The CDR3 spells CASSPYRRAGRDTGELFF. CDR3 nucleotides: TGTGCCAGCAGCCCCTATCGTCGTGCAGGGAGGGACACCGGGGAGCTGTTTTTT. The genes are TRBV21-1 and TRBJ2-2; whether TRBD2, the table's D call, matches the DNA was not checked. TRBV21-1 represents a pseudogene. The CDR3 contains 18 residues.

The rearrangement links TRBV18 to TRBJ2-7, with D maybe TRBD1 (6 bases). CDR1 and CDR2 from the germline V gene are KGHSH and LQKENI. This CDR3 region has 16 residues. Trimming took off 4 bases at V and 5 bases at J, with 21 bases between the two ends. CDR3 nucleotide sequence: TGTGCCAGCTCACAACGGCAGAGGGGGACGGTCGACGAGCAGTACTTC. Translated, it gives CASSQRQRGTVDEQYF.

Here the CDR3 reads CASSLTGQGVSVYGYTF. CDR3 bases: TGCGCCAGCAGCTTAACCGGACAGGGGGTCTCGGTGTATGGCTACACCTTC. This chain connects TRBV5-1 to TRBJ1-2; 10 positions match TRBD1. V trimming: 2 bases; J trimming: 5 bases; junction bases outside the gene matches: 12. From germline, CDR1 is SGHRS and CDR2 YFSETQ. This CDR3 spans 17 amino acids.

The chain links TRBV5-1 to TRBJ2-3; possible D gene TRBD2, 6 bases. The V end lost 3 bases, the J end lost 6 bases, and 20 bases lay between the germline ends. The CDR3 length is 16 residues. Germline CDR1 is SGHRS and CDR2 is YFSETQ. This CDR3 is CASSSGLQGSGDTQYF. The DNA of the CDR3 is TGCGCCAGCAGCTCAGGGCTCCAGGGAAGCGGGGATACGCAGTATTTT.

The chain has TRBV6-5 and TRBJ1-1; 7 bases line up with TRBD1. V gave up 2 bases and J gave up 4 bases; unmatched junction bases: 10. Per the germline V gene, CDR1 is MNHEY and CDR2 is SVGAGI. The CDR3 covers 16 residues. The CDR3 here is CASSYASSDRATEAFF. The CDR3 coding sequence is TGTGCCAGCAGTTACGCGTCAAGCGACAGGGCCACTGAAGCTTTCTTT.

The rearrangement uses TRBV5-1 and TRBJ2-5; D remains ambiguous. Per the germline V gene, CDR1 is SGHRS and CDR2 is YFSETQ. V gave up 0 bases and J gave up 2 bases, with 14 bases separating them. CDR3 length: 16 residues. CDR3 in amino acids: CASSLGSQALQETQYF. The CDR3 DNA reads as TGCGCCAGCAGCTTGGGGTCTCAGGCTTTACAAGAGACCCAGTACTTC. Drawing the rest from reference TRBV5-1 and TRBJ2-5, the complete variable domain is KAGVTQTPRYLIKTRGQQVTLSCSPISGHRSVSWYQQTPGQGLQFLFEYFSETQRNKGNFPGRFSGRQFSNSRSEMNVSTLELGDSALYLCASSLGSQALQETQYFGPGTRLLVL.

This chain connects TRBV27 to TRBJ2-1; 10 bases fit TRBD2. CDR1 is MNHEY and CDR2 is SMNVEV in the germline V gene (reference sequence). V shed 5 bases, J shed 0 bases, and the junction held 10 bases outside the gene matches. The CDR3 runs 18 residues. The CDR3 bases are TGTGCCAGCAGTATCCTAGCGGGGGCCTTTGTCTCCTACAATGAGCAGTTCTTC. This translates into CASSILAGAFVSYNEQFF.

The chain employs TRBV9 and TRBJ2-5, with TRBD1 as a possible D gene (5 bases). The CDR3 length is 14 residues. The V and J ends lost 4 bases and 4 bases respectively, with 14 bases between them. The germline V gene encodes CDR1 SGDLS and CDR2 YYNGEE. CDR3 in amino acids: CASSPRALGETQYF. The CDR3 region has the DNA TGTGCCAGCAGCCCCAGGGCCCTCGGAGAGACCCAGTACTTC.

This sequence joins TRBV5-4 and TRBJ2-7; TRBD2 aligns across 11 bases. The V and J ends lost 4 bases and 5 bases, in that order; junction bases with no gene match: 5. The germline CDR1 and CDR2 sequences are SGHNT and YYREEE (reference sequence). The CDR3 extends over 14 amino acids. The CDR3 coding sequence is TGTGCCAGCAGCCCCGGGACTAGCGGCCACGAGCAGTACTTC. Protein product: CASSPGTSGHEQYF.

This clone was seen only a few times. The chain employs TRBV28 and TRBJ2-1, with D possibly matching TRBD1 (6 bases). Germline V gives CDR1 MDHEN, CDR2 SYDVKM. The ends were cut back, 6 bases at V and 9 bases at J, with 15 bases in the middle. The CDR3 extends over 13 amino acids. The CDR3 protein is CASSTTGLGEQFF. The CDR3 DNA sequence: TGTGCCAGCAGCACCACAGGGCTTGGTGAGCAGTTCTTC.

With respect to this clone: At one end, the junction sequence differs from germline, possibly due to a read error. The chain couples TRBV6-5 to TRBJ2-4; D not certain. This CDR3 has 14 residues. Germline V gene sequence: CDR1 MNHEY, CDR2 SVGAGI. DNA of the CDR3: TGTGCCAGCAGTTACTCAGGAGCCCAAAACATTCAGTACTTC. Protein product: CASSYSGAQNIQYF.

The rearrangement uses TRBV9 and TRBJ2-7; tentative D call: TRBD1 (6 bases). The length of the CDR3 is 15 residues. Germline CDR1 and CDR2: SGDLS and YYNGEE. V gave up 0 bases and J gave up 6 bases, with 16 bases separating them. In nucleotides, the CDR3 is TGTGCCAGCAGCGTAGAGATAGGGGGATTCGGCGAGCAGTACTTC. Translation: CASSVEIGGFGEQYF.

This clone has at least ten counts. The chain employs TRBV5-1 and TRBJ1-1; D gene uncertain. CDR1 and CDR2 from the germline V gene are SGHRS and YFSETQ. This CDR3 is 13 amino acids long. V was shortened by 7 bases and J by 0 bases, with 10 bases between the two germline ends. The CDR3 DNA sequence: TGCGCCAGCGGTAGGGAGGTGAACACTGAAGCTTTCTTT. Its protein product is CASGREVNTEAFF.

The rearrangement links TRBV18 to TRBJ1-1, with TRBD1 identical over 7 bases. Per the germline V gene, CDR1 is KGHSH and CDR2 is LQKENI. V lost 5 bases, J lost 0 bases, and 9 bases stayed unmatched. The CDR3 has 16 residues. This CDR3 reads CASSSTGPPMNTEAFF. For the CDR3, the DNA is TGTGCCAGCTCATCGACAGGGCCCCCTATGAACACTGAAGCTTTCTTT.

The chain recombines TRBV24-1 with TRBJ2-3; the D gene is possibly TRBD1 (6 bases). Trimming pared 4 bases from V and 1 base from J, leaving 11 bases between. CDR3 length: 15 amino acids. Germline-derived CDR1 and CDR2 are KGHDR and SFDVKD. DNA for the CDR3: TGTGCCACCAGTGACCCGGGACACCGCACAGATACGCAGTATTTT. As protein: CATSDPGHRTDTQYF.

The CDR3 reads CSVEGLGVEGYTF. CDR3 bases: TGCAGCGTTGAGGGTCTAGGGGTGGAAGGCTACACCTTC. The chain couples TRBV29-1 to TRBJ1-2, with D perhaps matching TRBD1 (5 bases). Germline-derived CDR1 and CDR2 are SQVTM and ANQGSEA. The length of the CDR3 is 13 residues. V gave up 3 bases and J gave up 8 bases, with 16 bases separating them.

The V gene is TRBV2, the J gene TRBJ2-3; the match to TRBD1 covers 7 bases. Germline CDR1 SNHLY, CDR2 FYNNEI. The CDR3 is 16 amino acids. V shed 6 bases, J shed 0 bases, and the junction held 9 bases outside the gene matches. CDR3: CASRRDSTSSTDTQYF. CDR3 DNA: TGTGCCAGCAGACGGGACAGCACTAGTAGCACAGATACGCAGTATTTT.

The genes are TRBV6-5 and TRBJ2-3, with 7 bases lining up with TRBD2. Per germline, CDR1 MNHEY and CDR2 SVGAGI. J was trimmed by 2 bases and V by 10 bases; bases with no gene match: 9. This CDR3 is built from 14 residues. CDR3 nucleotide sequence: TGTGCCACCATGCGGGGGAGTCACACAGATACGCAGTATTTT. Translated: CATMRGSHTDTQYF.

CDR3: CATSRESPNEKLFF. In DNA, the CDR3 is TGTGCCACCAGCAGAGAGAGTCCGAATGAAAAACTGTTTTTT. The rearrangement links TRBV15 to TRBJ1-4; no reliable D call. Germline V gives CDR1 LNHNV, CDR2 YYDKDF (reference sequence). V was shortened by 0 bases and J by 5 bases, with 7 bases between the two germline ends. CDR3 size: 14 residues. The whole variable domain, remainder taken from reference TRBV15 and TRBJ1-4, is DAMVIQNPRYQVTQFGKPVTLSCSQTLNHNVMYWYQQKSSQAPKLLFHYYDKDFNNEADTPDNFQSRRPNTSFCFLDIRSPGLGDTAMYLCATSRESPNEKLFFGSGTQLSVL.

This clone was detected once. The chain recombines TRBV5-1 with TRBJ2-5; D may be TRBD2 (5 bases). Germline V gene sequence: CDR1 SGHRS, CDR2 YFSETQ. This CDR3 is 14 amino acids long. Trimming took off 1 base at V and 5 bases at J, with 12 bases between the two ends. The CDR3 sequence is CASSLTGSGETQYF. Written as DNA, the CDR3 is TGCGCCAGCAGCTTGACGGGCTCGGGGGAGACCCAGTACTTC. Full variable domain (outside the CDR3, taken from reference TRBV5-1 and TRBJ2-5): KAGVTQTPRYLIKTRGQQVTLSCSPISGHRSVSWYQQTPGQGLQFLFEYFSETQRNKGNFPGRFSGRQFSNSRSEMNVSTLELGDSALYLCASSLTGSGETQYFGPGTRLLVL.

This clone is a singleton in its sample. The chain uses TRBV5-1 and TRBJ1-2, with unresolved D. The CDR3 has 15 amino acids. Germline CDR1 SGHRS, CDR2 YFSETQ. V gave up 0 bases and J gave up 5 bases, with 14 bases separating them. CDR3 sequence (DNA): TGCGCCAGCAGCTTGGAACAGATGTATCCTTATGGCTACACCTTC. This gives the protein CASSLEQMYPYGYTF.

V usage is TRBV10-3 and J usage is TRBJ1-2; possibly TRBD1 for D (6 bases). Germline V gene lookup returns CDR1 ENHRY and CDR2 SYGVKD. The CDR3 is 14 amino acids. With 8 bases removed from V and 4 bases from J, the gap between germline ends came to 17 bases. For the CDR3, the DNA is TGTGCCATCGGGGAAGGACAGAGGGCCTATGGCTACACCTTC. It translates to CAIGEGQRAYGYTF.

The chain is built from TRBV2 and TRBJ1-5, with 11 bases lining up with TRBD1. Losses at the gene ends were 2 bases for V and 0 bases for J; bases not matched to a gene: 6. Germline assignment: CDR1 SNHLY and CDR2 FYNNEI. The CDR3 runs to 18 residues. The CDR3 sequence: CASSERDRGIYSNQPQHF. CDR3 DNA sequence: TGTGCCAGCAGTGAAAGGGACAGGGGGATTTATAGCAATCAGCCCCAGCATTTT.

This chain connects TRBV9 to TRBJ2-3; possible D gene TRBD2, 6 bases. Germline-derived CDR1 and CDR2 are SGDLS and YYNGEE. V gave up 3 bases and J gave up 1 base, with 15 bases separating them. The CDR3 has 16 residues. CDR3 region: CASSARPGGGTDTQYF. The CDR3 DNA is TGTGCCAGCAGCGCTAGACCTGGAGGGGGCACAGATACGCAGTATTTT.